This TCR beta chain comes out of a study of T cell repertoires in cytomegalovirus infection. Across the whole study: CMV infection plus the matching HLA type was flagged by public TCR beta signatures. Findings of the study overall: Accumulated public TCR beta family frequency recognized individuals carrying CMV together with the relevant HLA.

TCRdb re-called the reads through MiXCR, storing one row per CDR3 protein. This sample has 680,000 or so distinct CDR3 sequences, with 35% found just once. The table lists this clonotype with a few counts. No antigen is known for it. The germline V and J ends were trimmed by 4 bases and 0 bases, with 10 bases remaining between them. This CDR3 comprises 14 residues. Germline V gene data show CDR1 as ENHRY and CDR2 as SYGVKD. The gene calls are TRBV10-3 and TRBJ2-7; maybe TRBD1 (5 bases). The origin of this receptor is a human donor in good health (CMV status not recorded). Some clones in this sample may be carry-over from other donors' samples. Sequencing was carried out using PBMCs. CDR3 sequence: CAISATGASYEQYF. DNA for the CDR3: TGTGCCATCAGTGCCACAGGCGCCTCCTACGAGCAGTACTTC.